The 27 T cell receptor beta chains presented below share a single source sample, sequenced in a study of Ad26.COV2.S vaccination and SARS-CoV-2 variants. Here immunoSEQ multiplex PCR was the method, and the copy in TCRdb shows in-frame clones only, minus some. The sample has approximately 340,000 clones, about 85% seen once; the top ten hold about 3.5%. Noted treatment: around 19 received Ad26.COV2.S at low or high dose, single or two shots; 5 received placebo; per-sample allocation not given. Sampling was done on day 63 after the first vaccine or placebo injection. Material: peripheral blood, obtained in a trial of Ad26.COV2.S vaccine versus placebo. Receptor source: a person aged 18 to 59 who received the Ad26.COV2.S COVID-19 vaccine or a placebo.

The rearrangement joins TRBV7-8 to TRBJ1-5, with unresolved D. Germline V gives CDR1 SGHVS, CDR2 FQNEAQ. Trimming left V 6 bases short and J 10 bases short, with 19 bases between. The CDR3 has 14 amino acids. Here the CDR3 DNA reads TGTGCCAGCAGTCCGGACGAGGTGGTGAATCCCCAGCATTTT. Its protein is CASSPDEVVNPQHF.

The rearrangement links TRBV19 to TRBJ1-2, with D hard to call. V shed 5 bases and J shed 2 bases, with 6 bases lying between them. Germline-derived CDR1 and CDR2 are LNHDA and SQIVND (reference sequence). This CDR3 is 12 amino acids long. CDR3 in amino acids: CASSAANYGYTF. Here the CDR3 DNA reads TGTGCCAGTAGTGCGGCCAACTATGGCTACACCTTC.

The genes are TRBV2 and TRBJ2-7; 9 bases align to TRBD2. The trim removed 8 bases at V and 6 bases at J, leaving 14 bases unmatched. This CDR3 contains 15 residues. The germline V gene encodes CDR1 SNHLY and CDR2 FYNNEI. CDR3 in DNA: TGTGCCAGCGCACCAAACGGACTAGCGACTCTCGAGCAGTACTTC. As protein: CASAPNGLATLEQYF.

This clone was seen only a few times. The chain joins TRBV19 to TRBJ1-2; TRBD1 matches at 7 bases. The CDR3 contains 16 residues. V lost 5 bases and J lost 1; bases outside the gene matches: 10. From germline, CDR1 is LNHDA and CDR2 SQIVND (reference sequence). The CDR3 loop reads CASSPGTEIYNYGYTF. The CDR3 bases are TGTGCCAGTAGTCCTGGGACAGAAATCTATAACTATGGCTACACCTTC.

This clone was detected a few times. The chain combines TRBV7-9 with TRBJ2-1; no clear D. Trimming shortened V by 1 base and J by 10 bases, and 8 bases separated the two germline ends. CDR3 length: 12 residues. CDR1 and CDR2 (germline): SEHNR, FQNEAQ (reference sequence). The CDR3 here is CASSLVLEEQFF. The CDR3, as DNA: TGTGCCAGCAGCTTAGTATTAGAAGAGCAGTTCTTC.

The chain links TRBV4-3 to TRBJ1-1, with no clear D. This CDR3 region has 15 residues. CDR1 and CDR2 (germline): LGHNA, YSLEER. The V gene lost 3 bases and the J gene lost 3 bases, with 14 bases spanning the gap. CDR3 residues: CASSHRVREDTEAFF. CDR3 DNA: TGCGCCAGCAGCCACCGAGTGAGGGAAGACACTGAAGCTTTCTTT.

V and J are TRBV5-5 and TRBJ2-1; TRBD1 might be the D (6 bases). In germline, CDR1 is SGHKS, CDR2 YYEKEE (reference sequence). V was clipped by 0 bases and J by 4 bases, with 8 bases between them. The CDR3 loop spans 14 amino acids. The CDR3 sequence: CASSLGQVYNEQFF. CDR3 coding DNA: TGTGCCAGCAGCTTGGGACAGGTATACAATGAGCAGTTCTTC.

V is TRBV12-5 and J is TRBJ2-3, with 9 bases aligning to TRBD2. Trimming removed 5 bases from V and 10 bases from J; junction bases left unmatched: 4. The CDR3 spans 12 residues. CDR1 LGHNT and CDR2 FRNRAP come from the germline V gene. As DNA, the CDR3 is TGTGCTAGTGGTGGGACTAGCTGGCCGCAGTATTTT. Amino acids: CASGGTSWPQYF.

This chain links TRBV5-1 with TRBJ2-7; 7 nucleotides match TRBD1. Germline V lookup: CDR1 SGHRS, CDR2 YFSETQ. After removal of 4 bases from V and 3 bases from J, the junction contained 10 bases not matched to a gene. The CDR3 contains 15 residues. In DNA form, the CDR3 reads TGCGCCAGCAGCCCACAACTGGGACAGAACTACGAGCAGTACTTC. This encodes CASSPQLGQNYEQYF.

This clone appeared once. The CDR3 region is CARRDREETQYF. For the CDR3, the DNA is TGTGCCAGACGGGACAGGGAAGAGACCCAGTACTTC. The chain carries TRBV27 and TRBJ2-5; TRBD1 matches 9 bases. CDR1 is MNHEY, CDR2 SMNVEV, per germline (reference sequence). The ends lost 9 bases at V and 3 bases at J; junction bases unmatched: 2. The CDR3 loop spans 12 amino acids.

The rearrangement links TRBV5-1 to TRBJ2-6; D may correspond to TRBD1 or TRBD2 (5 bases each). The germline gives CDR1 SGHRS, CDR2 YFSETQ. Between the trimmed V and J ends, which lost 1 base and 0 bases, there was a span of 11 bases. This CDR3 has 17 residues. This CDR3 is CASSLLGVYSGANVLTF. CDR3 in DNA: TGCGCCAGCAGCTTGTTGGGGGTCTACTCTGGGGCCAACGTCCTGACTTTC. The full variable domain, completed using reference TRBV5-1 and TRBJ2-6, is KAGVTQTPRYLIKTRGQQVTLSCSPISGHRSVSWYQQTPGQGLQFLFEYFSETQRNKGNFPGRFSGRQFSNSRSEMNVSTLELGDSALYLCASSLLGVYSGANVLTFGAGSRLTVL.

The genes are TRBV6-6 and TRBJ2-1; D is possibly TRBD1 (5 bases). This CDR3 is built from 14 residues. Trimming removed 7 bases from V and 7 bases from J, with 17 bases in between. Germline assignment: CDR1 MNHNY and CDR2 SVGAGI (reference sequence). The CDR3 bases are TGTGCCAGCACCCCGACAGAGTCTGGGAATGAGCAGTTCTTC. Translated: CASTPTESGNEQFF.

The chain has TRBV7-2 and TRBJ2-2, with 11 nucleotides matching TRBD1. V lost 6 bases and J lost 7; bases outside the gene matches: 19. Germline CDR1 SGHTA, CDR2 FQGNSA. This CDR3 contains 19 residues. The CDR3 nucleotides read TGTGCCAGCAGTCGGACAGGGGGCGCTGAGCGGGAGTTTAACGGGGAGCTGTTTTTT. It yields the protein CASSRTGGAEREFNGELFF.

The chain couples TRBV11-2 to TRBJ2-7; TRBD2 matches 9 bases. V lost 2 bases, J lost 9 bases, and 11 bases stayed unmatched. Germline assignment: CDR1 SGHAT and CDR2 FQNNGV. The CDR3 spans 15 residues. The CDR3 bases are TGTGCCAGCAGCTTACTGGCTAGCGGGGACCGGGGGCAGTACTTC. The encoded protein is CASSLLASGDRGQYF.

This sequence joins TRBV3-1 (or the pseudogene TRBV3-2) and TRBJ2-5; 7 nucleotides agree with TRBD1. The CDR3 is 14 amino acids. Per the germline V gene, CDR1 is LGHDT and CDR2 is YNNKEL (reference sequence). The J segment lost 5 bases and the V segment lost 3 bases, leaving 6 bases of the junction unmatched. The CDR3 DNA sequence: TGTGCCAGCAGCCACAGAGGGGGCGAGGAGACCCAGTACTTC. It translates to CASSHRGGEETQYF.

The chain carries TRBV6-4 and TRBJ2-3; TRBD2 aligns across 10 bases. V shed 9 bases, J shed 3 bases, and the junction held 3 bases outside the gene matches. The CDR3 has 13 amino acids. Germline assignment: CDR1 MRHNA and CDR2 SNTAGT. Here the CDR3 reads CARSAGGTDTQYF. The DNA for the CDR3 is TGTGCCAGGTCAGCGGGAGGGACAGATACGCAGTATTTT.

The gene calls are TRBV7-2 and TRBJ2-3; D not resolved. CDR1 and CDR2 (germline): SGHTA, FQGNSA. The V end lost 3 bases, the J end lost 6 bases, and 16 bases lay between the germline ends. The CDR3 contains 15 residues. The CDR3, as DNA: TGTGCCAGCAGCTTCCTCGGGTCTATCGGGGATACGCAGTATTTT. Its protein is CASSFLGSIGDTQYF.

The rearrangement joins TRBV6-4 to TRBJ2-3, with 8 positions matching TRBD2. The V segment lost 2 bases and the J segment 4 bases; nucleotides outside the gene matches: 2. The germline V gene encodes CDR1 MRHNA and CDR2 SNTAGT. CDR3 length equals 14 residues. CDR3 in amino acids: CASSDRGGADTQYF. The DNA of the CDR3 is TGTGCCAGCAGTGACCGGGGGGGAGCAGATACGCAGTATTTT.

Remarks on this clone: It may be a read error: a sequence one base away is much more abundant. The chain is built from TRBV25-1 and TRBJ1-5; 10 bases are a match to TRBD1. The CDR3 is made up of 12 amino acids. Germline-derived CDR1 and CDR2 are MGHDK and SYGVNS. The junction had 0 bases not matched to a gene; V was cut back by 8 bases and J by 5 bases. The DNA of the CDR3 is TGTGCCAGCGGACAGGGGGATCAGCCCCAGCATTTT. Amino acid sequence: CASGQGDQPQHF.

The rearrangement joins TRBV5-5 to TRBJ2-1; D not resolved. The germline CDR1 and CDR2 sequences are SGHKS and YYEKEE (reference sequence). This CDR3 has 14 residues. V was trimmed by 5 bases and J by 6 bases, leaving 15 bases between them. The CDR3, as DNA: TGTGCCAGCAGTTTACTGATCGCGTCCAATGAGCAGTTCTTC. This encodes CASSLLIASNEQFF.

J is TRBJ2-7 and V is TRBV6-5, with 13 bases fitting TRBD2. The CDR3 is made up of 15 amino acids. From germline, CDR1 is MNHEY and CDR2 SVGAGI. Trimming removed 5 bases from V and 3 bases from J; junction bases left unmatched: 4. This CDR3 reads CASSTGTSGIYEQYF. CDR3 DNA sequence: TGTGCCAGCAGTACCGGGACTAGCGGGATCTACGAGCAGTACTTC.

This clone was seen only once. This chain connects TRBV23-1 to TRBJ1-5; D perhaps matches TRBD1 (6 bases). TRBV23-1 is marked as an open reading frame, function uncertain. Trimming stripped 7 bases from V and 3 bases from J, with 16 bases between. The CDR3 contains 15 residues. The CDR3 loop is CASTPRDTLNQPQHF. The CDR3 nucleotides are TGCGCCAGCACTCCCCGGGACACACTCAATCAGCCCCAGCATTTT.

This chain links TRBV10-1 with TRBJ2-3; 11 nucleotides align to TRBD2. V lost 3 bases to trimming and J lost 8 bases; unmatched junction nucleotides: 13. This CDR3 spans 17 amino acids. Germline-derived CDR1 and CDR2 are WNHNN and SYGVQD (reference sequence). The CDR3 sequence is CASSEPQTTSGAFTQYF. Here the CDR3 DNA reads TGCGCCAGCAGTGAACCCCAAACGACTAGCGGGGCCTTTACGCAGTATTTT.

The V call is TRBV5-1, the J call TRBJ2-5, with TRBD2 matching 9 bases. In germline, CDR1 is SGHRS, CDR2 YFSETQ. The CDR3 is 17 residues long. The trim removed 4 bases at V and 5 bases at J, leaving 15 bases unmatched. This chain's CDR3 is CASSPMMRGGLGETQYF. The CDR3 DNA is TGCGCCAGCAGCCCTATGATGCGGGGGGGCCTTGGGGAGACCCAGTACTTC.

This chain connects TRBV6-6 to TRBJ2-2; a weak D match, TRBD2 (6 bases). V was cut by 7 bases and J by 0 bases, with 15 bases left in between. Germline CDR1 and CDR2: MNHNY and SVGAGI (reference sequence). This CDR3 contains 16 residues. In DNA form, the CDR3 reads TGTGCCAGCACTCGGCGGGGCGACCCGAACACCGGGGAGCTGTTTTTT. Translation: CASTRRGDPNTGELFF.

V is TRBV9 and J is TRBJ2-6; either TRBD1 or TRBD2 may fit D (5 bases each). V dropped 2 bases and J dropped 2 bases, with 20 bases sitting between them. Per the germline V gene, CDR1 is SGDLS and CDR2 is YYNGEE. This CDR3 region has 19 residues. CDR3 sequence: CASSVTTAAGAPGANVLTF. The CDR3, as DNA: TGTGCCAGCAGCGTGACCACAGCGGCTGGGGCGCCTGGGGCCAACGTCCTGACTTTC.

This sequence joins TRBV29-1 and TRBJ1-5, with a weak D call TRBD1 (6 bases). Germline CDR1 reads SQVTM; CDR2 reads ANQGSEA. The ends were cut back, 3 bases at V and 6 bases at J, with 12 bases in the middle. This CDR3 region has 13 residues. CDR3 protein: CSVDPGAGQPQHF. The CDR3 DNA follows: TGCAGCGTTGACCCGGGGGCGGGTCAGCCCCAGCATTTT.